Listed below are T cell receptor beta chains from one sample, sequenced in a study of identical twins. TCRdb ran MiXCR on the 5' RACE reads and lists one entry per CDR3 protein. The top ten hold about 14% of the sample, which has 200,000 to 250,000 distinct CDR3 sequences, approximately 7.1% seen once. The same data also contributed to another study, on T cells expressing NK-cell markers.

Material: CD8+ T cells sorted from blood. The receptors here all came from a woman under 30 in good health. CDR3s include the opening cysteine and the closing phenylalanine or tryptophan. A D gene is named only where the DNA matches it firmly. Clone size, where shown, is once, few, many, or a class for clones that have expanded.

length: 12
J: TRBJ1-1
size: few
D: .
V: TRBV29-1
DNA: TGCAGCGGAAGCCGGGAACACACTGAAGCTTTCTTT
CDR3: CSGSREHTEAFF

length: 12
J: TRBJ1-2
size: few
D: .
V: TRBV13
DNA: TGTGCCAGCAGCTCAACAGAGTATGGCTACACCTTC
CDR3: CASSSTEYGYTF

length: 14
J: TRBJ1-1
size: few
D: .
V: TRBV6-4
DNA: TGTGCCAGCAGTGAGGGGGGAGGGGGCACTGAAGCTTTCTTT
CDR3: CASSEGGGGTEAFF

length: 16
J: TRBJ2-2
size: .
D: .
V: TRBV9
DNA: TGTGCCAGCAGCGTGGGGACCGTCGTTAACACCGGGGAGCTGTTTTTT
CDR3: CASSVGTVVNTGELFF

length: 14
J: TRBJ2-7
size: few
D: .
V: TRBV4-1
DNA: TGCGCCAGCAGCCATAGCGAAAGGACCTACGAGCAGTACTTC
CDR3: CASSHSERTYEQYF

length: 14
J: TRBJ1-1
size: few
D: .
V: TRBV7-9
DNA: TGTGCCAGCAGCTTCGTGGCGGAGAACACTGAAGCTTTCTTT
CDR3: CASSFVAENTEAFF

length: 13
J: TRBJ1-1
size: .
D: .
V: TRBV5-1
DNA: TGCGCCAGCGGCTCAGGGATGAACACTGAAGCTTTCTTT
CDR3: CASGSGMNTEAFF

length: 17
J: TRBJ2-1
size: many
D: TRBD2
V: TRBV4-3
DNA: TGCGCCAGCAGCCCCGATTGGACTAGCGGGGTCTACAATGAGCAGTTCTTC
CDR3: CASSPDWTSGVYNEQFF

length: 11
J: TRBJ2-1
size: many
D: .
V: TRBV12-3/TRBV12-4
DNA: TGTGCCAGCAGTCTCGGACAGAGGGAGTTCTTC
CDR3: CASSLGQREFF

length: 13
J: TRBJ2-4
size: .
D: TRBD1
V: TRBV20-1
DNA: TGCAGTGCCCAACCGGGACAGAGGGACATTCAGTACTTC
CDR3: CSAQPGQRDIQYF

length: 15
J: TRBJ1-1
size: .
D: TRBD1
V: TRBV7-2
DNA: TGTGCCAGCAGCTTAAGTCTAGGGGGCCTTACTGAAGCTTTCTTT
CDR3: CASSLSLGGLTEAFF

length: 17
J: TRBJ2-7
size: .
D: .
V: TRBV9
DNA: TGTGCCAGCAGCGTAGGGAATGAGGGGGTGGATATCTACGAGCAGTACTTC
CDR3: CASSVGNEGVDIYEQYF

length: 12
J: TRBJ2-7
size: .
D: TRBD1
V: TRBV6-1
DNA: TGTGCCACAGGCGACAGGGTCCACGAGCAGTACTTC
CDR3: CATGDRVHEQYF

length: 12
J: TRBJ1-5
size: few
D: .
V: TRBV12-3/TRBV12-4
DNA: TGTGCCAGTGCCGGTCACAATCAGCCCCAGCATTTT
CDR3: CASAGHNQPQHF

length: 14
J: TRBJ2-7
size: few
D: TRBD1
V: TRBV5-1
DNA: TGCGCCAGCAGCCCAGGGGGACAGATTTACGAGCAGTACTTC
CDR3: CASSPGGQIYEQYF

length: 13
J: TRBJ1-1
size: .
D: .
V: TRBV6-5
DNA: TGTGCCAGCAGTTGGGGGCTGGACACTGAAGCTTTCTTT
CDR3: CASSWGLDTEAFF

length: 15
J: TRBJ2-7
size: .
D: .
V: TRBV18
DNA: TGTGCCAGCTCACCAACGGGGCCTAGCTCCTACGAGCAGTACTTC
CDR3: CASSPTGPSSYEQYF

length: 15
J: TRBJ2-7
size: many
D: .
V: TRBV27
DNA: TGTGCCAGCAGTTTGGCGGGACTCAGTAACTACGAGCAGTACTTC
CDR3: CASSLAGLSNYEQYF

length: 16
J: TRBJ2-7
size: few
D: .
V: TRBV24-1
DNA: TGTGCCACCAGTGATGATCGACAGGACCTGTCCTACGAGCAGTACTTC
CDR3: CATSDDRQDLSYEQYF

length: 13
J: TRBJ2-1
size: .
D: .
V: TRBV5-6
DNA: TGTGCCAGCAGCTTGCAGGGTGTCAATGAGCAGTTCTTC
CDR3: CASSLQGVNEQFF

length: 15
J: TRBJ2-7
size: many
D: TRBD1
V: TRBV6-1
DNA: TGTGCCAGCAGCAACCCGGGGACAGCCGAATACGAGCAGTACTTC
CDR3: CASSNPGTAEYEQYF

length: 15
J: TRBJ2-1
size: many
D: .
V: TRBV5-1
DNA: TGCGCCAGCAGCTTGGCCAGGGGATCCTACAATGAGCAGTTCTTC
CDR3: CASSLARGSYNEQFF

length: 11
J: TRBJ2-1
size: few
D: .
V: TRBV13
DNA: TGTGCCAGCAGCCTCGAAAATGAGCAGTTCTTC
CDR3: CASSLENEQFF

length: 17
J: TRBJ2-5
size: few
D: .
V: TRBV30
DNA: TGTGCCTGGAGTGTACTTCAGAAGGGTTGGGGACAAGAGACCCAGTACTTC
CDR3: CAWSVLQKGWGQETQYF

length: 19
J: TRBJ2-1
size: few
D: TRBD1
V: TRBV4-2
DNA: TGTGCCAGCAGCCAAGGATCCTTTTCCGGGACAGCTAATTACAATGAGCAGTTCTTC
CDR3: CASSQGSFSGTANYNEQFF

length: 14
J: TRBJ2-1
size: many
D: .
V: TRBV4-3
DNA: TGCGCCAGCAGCCAAGGGACAAATGATTATGAGCAGTTCTTC
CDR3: CASSQGTNDYEQFF